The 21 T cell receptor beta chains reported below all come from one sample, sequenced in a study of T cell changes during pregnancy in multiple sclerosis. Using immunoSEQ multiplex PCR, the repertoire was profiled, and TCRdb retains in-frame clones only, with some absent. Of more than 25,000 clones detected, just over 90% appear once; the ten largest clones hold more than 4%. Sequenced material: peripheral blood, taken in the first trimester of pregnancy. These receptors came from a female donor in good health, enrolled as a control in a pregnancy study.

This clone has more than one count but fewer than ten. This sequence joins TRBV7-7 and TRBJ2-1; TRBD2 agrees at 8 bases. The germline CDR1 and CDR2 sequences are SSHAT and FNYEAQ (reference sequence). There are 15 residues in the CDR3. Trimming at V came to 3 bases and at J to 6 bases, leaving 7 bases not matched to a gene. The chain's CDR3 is CASSLDLAGSNEQFF. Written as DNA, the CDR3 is TGTGCCAGCAGCTTGGACTTAGCGGGATCCAATGAGCAGTTCTTC.

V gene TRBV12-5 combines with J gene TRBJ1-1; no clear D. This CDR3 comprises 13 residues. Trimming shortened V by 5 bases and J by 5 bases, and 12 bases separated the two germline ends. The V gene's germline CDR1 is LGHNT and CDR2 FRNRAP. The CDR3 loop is CASGPQFETEAFF. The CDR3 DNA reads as TGTGCTAGTGGTCCCCAATTCGAGACTGAAGCTTTCTTT.

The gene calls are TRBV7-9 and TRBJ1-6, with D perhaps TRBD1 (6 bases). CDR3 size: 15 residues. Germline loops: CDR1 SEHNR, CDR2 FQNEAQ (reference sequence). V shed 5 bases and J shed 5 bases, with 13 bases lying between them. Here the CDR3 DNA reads TGTGCCAGCAGCCCCGGACAGTCTAATAATTCACCCCTCCACTTT. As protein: CASSPGQSNNSPLHF.

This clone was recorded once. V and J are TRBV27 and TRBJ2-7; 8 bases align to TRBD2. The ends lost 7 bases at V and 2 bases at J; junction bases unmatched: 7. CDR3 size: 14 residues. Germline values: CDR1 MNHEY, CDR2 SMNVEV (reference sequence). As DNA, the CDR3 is TGTGCCAGCAAGCCCCCCGGGGGGGCCTACGAGCAGTACTTC. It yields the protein CASKPPGGAYEQYF.

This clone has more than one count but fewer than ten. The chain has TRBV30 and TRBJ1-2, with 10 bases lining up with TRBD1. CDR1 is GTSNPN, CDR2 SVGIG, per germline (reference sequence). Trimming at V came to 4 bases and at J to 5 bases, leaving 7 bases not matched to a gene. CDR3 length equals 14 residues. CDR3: CAWKRDRGPYGYTF. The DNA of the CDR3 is TGTGCCTGGAAAAGGGACAGGGGCCCATATGGCTACACCTTC. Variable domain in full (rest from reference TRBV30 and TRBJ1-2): SQTIHQWPATLVQPVGSPLSLECTVEGTSNPNLYWYRQAAGRGLQLLFYSVGIGQISSEVPQNLSASRPQDRQFILSSKKLLLSDSGFYLCAWKRDRGPYGYTFGSGTRLTVV.

The DNA of the CDR3 is TGTGCCAGCAGCTCGGGGACAGGGTTATACAATGAGCAGTTCTTC. It translates to CASSSGTGLYNEQFF. The genes are TRBV5-8 and TRBJ2-1, with 9 bases lining up with TRBD1. The CDR3 spans 15 residues. Germline loops: CDR1 SGHTS, CDR2 YDEGEE. Germline trimming cut 3 bases from V and 4 bases from J; bases unmatched to any gene: 5.

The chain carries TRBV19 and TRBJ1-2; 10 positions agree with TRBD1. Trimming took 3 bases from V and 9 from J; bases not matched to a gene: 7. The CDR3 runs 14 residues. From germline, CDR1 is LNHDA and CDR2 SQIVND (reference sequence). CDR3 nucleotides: TGTGCCAGTAGTATTGAGTCGGGACAGGGGAGCTACACCTTC. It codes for CASSIESGQGSYTF.

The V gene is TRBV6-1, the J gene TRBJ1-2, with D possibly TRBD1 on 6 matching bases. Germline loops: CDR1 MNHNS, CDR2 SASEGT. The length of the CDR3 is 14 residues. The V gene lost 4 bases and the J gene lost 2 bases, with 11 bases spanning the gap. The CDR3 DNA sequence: TGTGCCAGCAGTGGCAGTACAGGGAACTATGGCTACACCTTC. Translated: CASSGSTGNYGYTF.

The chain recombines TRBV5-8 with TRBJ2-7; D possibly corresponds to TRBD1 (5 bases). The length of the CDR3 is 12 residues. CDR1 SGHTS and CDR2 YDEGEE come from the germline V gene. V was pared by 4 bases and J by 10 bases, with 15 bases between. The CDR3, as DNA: TGTGCCAGCAGCCCGGACACGTCTAAACAGTACTTC. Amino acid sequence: CASSPDTSKQYF.

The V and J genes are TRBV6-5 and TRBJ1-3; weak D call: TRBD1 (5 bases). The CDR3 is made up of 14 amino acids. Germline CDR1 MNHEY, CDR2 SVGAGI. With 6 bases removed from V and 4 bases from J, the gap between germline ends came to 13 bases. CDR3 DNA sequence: TGTGCCAGCAGACAGACAGCTTTGGGAAACACCATATATTTT. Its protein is CASRQTALGNTIYF.

CDR3 sequence (DNA): TGTGCCAGCAGTACCCACAGGGCCCGCCAGCCCCAGCATTTT. Its translation: CASSTHRARQPQHF. The chain employs TRBV27 and TRBJ1-5; D might be TRBD1 (6 bases). The CDR3 totals 14 residues. Trimming shortened V by 5 bases and J by 7 bases, and 15 bases separated the two germline ends. Germline values: CDR1 MNHEY, CDR2 SMNVEV (reference sequence).

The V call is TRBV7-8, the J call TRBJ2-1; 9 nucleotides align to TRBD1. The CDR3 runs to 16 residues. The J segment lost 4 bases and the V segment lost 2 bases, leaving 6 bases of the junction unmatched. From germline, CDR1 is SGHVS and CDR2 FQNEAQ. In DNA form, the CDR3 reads TGTGCCAGCAGCTTAATGACGGGACAGGGTTACAATGAGCAGTTCTTC. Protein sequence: CASSLMTGQGYNEQFF.

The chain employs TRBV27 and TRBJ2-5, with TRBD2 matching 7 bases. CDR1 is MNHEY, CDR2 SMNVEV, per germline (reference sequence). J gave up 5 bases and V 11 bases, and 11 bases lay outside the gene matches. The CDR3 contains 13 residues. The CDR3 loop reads CASGRVVGETQYF. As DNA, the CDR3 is TGTGCCTCGGGGAGGGTAGTGGGGGAGACCCAGTACTTC.

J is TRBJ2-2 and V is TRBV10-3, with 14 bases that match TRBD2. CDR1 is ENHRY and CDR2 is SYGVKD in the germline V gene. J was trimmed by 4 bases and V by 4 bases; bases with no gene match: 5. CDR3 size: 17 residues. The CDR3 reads CAISALGLAGGTGELFF. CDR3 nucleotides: TGTGCCATCAGTGCTCTCGGACTAGCGGGAGGCACCGGGGAGCTGTTTTTT.

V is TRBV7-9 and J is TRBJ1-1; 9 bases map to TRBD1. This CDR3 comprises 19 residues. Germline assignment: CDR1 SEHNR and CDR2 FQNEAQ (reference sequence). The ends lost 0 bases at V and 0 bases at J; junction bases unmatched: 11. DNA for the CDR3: TGTGCCAGCAGCTTAGCCGGGACAGGGAAGATTTGGATGAACACTGAAGCTTTCTTT. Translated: CASSLAGTGKIWMNTEAFF.

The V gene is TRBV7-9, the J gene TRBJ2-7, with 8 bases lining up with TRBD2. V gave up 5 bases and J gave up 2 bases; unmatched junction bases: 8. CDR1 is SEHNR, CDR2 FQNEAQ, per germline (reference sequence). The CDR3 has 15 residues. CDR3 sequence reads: CASSRTGGDAYEQYF. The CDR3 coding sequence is TGTGCCAGCAGCCGCACGGGAGGGGACGCCTACGAGCAGTACTTC.

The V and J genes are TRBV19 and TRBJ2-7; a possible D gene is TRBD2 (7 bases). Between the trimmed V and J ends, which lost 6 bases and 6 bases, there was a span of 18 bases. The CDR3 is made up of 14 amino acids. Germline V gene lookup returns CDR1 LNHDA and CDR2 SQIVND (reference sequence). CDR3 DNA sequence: TGTGCCAGTAGCCCTGGGACTATCAGGGGCGAGCAGTACTTC. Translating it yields CASSPGTIRGEQYF. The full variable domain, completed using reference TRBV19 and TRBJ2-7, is DGGITQSPKYLFRKEGQNVTLSCEQNLNHDAMYWYRQDPGQGLRLIYYSQIVNDFQKGDIAEGYSVSREKKESFPLTVTSAQKNPTAFYLCASSPGTIRGEQYFGPGTRLTVT.

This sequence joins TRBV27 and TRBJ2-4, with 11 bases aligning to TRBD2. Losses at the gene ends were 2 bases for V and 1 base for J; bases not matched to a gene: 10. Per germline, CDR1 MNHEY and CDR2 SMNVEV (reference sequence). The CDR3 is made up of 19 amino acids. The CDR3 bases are TGTGCCAGCAGTTTACTCTTAGCGGGGGGGCCGGAGGCCAAAAACATTCAGTACTTC. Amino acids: CASSLLLAGGPEAKNIQYF.

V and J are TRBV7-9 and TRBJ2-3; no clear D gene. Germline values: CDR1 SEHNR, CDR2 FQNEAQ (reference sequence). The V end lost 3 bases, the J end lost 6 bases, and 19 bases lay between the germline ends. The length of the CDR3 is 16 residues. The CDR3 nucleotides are TGTGCCAGCAGCTTGAATCCCAGCAGCACAGCCGATACGCAGTATTTT. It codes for CASSLNPSSTADTQYF.

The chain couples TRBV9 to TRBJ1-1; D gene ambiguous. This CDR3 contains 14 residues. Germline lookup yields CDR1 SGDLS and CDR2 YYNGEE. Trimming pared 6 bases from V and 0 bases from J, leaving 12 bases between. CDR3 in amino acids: CASTREGLNTEAFF. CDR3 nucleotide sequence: TGTGCCAGCACCCGGGAGGGATTGAACACTGAAGCTTTCTTT. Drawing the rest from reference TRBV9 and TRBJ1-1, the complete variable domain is DSGVTQTPKHLITATGQRVTLRCSPRSGDLSVYWYQQSLDQGLQFLIQYYNGEERAKGNILERFSAQQFPDLHSELNLSSLELGDSALYFCASTREGLNTEAFFGQGTRLTVV.

The CDR3 loop is CASTLTGTSENEQYF. Written as DNA, the CDR3 is TGTGCCAGCACCCTCACAGGGACTAGCGAAAACGAGCAGTACTTC. The V call is TRBV5-6, the J call TRBJ2-7; TRBD2 aligns across 10 bases. The CDR3 is 15 residues long. Germline V lookup: CDR1 SGHDT, CDR2 YYEEEE. The junction had 11 bases not matched to a gene; V was cut back by 6 bases and J by 5 bases. The variable domain in full, completed from reference TRBV5-6 and TRBJ2-7, reads DAGVTQSPTHLIKTRGQQVTLRCSPKSGHDTVSWYQQALGQGPQFIFQYYEEEERQRGNFPDRFSGHQFPNYSSELNVNALLLGDSALYLCASTLTGTSENEQYFGPGTRLTVT.